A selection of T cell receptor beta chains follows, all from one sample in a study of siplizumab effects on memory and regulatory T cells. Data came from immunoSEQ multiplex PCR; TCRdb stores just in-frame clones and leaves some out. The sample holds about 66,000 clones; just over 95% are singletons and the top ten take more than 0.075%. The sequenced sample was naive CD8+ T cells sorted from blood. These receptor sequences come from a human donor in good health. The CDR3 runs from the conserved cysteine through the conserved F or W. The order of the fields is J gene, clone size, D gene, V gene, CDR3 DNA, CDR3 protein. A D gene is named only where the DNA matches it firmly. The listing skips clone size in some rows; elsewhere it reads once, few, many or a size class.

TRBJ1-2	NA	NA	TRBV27	TGTGCCAGCAGTGACATGACAGGCTCGTACTATGGCTACACCTTC	CASSDMTGSYYGYTF
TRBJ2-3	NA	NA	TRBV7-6	TGTGCCAGCAGCTTAGCGACGGGCGCAGATACGCAGTATTTT	CASSLATGADTQYF
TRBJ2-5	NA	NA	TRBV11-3	TGTGCCAGCAGCTTAGATGGGATCCAAGAGACCCAGTACTTC	CASSLDGIQETQYF
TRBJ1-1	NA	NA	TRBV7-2	TGTGCCAGCAGCCTTAAAGTCATTACAGGGCAAGACACTGAAGCTTTCTTT	CASSLKVITGQDTEAFF
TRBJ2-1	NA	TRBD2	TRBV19	TGTGCCAGTAGTATGGGCGGGGGGAACAATGAGCAGTTCTTC	CASSMGGGNNEQFF
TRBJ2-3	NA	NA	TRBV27	TGTGCCAGCAGGGGAAATCTTGCCACAGATACGCAGTATTTT	CASRGNLATDTQYF
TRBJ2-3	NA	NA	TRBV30	TGTGCCTGGAGTCCAACGGGGGGCACAGATACGCAGTATTTT	CAWSPTGGTDTQYF
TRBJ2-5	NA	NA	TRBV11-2	TGTGCCAGCAGCTCCATCAATTCCTGGGAGACCCAGTACTTC	CASSSINSWETQYF
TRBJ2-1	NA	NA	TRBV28	TGTGCCAGCAGTCCTGGGACGTGGTACAATGAGCAGTTCTTC	CASSPGTWYNEQFF
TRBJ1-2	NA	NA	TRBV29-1	TGCAGCGTCGAGGGCTACACCTTC	CSVEGYTF
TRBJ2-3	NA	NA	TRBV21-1	TGTGCCAGCAGCAAAGATTGTAAGGTACGGGGGCGTGAGGAAGATACGCAGTATTTT	CASSKDCKVRGREEDTQYF
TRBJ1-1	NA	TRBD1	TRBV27	TGTGCCAGCTCACACAGGGGGATCACTGAAGCTTTCTTT	CASSHRGITEAFF
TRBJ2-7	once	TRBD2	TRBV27	TGTGCCAGCAGTTTTTCGGGCGGGGGGACCTACGAGCAGTACTTC	CASSFSGGGTYEQYF
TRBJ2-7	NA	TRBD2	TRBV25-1	TGTGCCAGCAGTGAGGGTTGGGGGGGGTACGAGCAGTACTTC	CASSEGWGGYEQYF
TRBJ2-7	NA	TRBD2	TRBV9	TGTGCCAGCAGCCTAACTAGGAGCGGGGGGGCCGACGAGCAGTACTTC	CASSLTRSGGADEQYF
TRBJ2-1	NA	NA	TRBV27	TGTGCCAGCAGTTTAGTGGGGAATGAGCAGTTCTTC	CASSLVGNEQFF
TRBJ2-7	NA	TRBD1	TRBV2	TGTGCCAGCACCCTGGACAGGGGTGACGAGCAGTACTTC	CASTLDRGDEQYF
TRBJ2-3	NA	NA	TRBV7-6	TGTGCCAGCAGCTTGGGACCCACAGATACGCAGTATTTT	CASSLGPTDTQYF
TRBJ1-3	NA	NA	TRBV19	TGTGCCAGTAGGAGTACCACTGGAAACACCATATATTTT	CASRSTTGNTIYF
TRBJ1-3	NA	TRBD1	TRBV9	TGTGCCAGCAGCCTCGACAGGGGGTCTGGAAACACCATATATTTT	CASSLDRGSGNTIYF
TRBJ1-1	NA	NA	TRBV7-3	TGTGCCAGCAGCAAAACAGGGTCGTGGACTGAAGCTTTCTTT	CASSKTGSWTEAFF
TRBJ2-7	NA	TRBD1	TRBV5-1	TGCGCCAGCAGCTTGGGGGGACAGGACTACGACGAGCAGTACTTC	CASSLGGQDYDEQYF
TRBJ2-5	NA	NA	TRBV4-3	TGCGCCAGCAGCCAGGTCTTGGGGTACCAAGAGACCCAGTACTTC	CASSQVLGYQETQYF
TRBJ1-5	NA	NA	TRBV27	TGTGCCAGCAGTTTACATAGTAGCAATCAGCCCCAGCATTTT	CASSLHSSNQPQHF
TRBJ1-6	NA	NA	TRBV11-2	TGTGCCAGCAGCCAGGGTAGTGAGGGGAGTGATTCACCCCTCCACTTT	CASSQGSEGSDSPLHF
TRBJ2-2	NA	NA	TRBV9	TGTGCCAGCAGCGAGACAGTCACCGGGGAGCTGTTTTTT	CASSETVTGELFF
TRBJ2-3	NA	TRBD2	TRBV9	TGTGCCAGCAGCACGGGACTAGCGGGGCAGTATTTT	CASSTGLAGQYF
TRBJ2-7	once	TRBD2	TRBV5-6	TGTGCCAGCAGCTTCGGGACTAGCCACTACGAGCAGTACTTC	CASSFGTSHYEQYF
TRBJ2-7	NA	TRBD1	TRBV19	TGTGCCAGTAGTTTTCCGGGACAGGGGACCTACGAGCAGTACTTC	CASSFPGQGTYEQYF